These T cell receptor beta chains were read from a single sample in a study of early T cells in non-severe SARS-CoV-2 infection. TCRdb re-derived calls from the 5' RACE reads in MiXCR, one entry per CDR3 protein. The data contain about 88,000 distinct CDR3 sequences, more than 13% of them singletons. The material sequenced was whole blood. Receptors were obtained from an adult who was a healthcare worker with PCR-confirmed SARS-CoV-2 infection or an uninfected control (not recorded which). The CDR3 runs from the conserved cysteine through the conserved F or W.

CDR3: CASSLNSGVEEAFF
J: TRBJ1-1
length: 14
V: TRBV7-9

CDR3: CASRNRGRGAEQYF
J: TRBJ2-7
length: 14
V: TRBV6-1

CDR3: CASSFNGAYSGANVLTF
J: TRBJ2-6
length: 17
V: TRBV7-2

CDR3: CASSPPTSGRDIQYF
J: TRBJ2-4
length: 15
V: TRBV18

CDR3: CASSTGQGEIGELFF
J: TRBJ2-2
length: 15
V: TRBV7-9

CDR3: CASTRDRGRGTPEKLFF
J: TRBJ1-4
length: 17
V: TRBV4-1

CDR3: CVSSQWDREAFF
J: TRBJ1-1
length: 12
V: TRBV14

CDR3: CASSAGQENTEAFF
J: TRBJ1-1
length: 14
V: TRBV5-1

CDR3: CASSYRNEQFF
J: TRBJ2-1
length: 11
V: TRBV10-2

CDR3: CASSLVGPQRDTQYF
J: TRBJ2-3
length: 15
V: TRBV7-2

CDR3: CASSLLEGPETQYF
J: TRBJ2-5
length: 14
V: TRBV6-2/TRBV6-3

CDR3: CASSPNPKETQYF
J: TRBJ2-5
length: 13
V: TRBV18

CDR3: CAISPDSIFYEQYF
J: TRBJ2-7
length: 14
V: TRBV10-3